Listed below are T cell receptor beta chains from one sample, sequenced in a study of neurological immune-mediated disorders. Via MiXCR, TCRdb re-called the 5' RACE reads, giving one row per CDR3 protein. The profile shows roughly 75,000 distinct CDR3 sequences, 2% to 3% of them singletons. Sample: PBMCs. The receptor source for this set is a woman in her 30s with multiple sclerosis. Each CDR3 is given with its conserved first and last residue. D genes are given only for firm matches. The size of a clone is reported for some rows only, either as once, few or many, or as a class for expanded clones.

.	TRBV6-5	TRBJ1-1	many	TGTGCCAGCAGTTTCATTGGGAACACTGAAGCTTTCTTT	CASSFIGNTEAFF
.	TRBV10-2	TRBJ1-1	many	TGCGCCAGCAGGGATCGAAGGAACACTGAAGCTTTCTTT	CASRDRRNTEAFF
TRBD2	TRBV20-1	TRBJ2-1	many	TGCAGTGCTAGAGCCTGGACTAGTAACAATGAGCAGTTCTTC	CSARAWTSNNEQFF
TRBD1	TRBV20-1	TRBJ2-1	many	TGCAGTGCTAGGGTGGACAGGGGGTTGAATGAGCAGTTCTTC	CSARVDRGLNEQFF
.	TRBV5-1	TRBJ2-1	many	TGCGCCAGCAGCTTAGTTCCCTCGAGCTCCTACAATGAGCAGTTCTTC	CASSLVPSSSYNEQFF
TRBD1	TRBV20-1	TRBJ2-3	many	TGCAGTGCTAGCGAGGGACAGTCAATCACAGATACGCAGTATTTT	CSASEGQSITDTQYF
TRBD1	TRBV20-1	TRBJ1-1	many	TGCAGTGCTCTCAACTTCAGGGGGAAGGGGATGAACACTGAAGCTTTCTTT	CSALNFRGKGMNTEAFF
.	TRBV7-9	TRBJ2-7	many	TGTGCCAGCAGCTTGGAGCTAACCTACGAGCAGTACTTC	CASSLELTYEQYF
.	TRBV20-1	TRBJ2-3	many	TGCAGTGCTAGGCCCCCCCCGACGGGAGATACGCAGTATTTT	CSARPPPTGDTQYF
TRBD1	TRBV11-2	TRBJ2-5	.	TGTGCCAGCAGCTACGACAGGGGGGAGACCCAGTACTTC	CASSYDRGETQYF
TRBD2	TRBV20-1	TRBJ2-5	many	TGCAGTGCCAATCTAGCGGGAGGGGCGGAGACCCAGTACTTC	CSANLAGGAETQYF
TRBD2	TRBV3-1	TRBJ2-1	.	TGTGCCAGCAGCCGCAGGACTAGCGGGCACAATGAGCAGTTCTTC	CASSRRTSGHNEQFF
TRBD2	TRBV20-1	TRBJ2-7	many	TGCAGTGCCCCCGGGGCTAGCGGAACCTCCTACGAGCAGTACTTC	CSAPGASGTSYEQYF
.	TRBV4-3	TRBJ2-1	many	TGCGCCAGCAGCCAAGATCCTAGAAAGAATGAGCAGTTCTTC	CASSQDPRKNEQFF
.	TRBV28	TRBJ2-1	many	TGTGCCAGCAGTTTAGCGGGGGACACGTTCTACAATGAGCAGTTCTTC	CASSLAGDTFYNEQFF
TRBD2	TRBV7-2	TRBJ2-1	few	TGTGCCAGCAGTTCAAGGACTAGCGGGGTTTACAATGAGCAGTTCTTC	CASSSRTSGVYNEQFF
.	TRBV2	TRBJ1-5	many	TGTGCCAGCAGTGGAACTACCGAGCATTTT	CASSGTTEHF